Listed here is a single T cell receptor (beta chain). Germline V gene lookup returns CDR1 SGHVS and CDR2 FQNEAQ. CDR3 size: 15 residues. Trimming took 4 bases from V and 4 from J, leaving 14 bases between them. This entry belongs to a study of CD8+CD57+ T cells in acquired aplastic anemia. Study-wide background: For CD4+ cells, healthy donors had an average of about 9.9 million reads.

Investigators profiled TCR beta VDJ and CDR3 from genomic DNA template. MiXCR, run by TCRdb on the reads, gives a single entry per CDR3 protein. The data contain 150,000 to 200,000 distinct CDR3 sequences, 55% to 75% of them singletons. This receptor was identified in a human donor in good health. The sequencing input was sorted CD4+, CD8+, or CD8+CD57+ T cells (not recorded which) from PBMCs. V usage is TRBV7-8 and J usage is TRBJ1-3, with D perhaps matching TRBD1 (5 bases). For the CDR3, the DNA is TGTGCCAGCAGCTACGTGGGGCAGGGAGGAAACACCATATATTTT. Its protein is CASSYVGQGGNTIYF. Together with reference TRBV7-8 and TRBJ1-3, the CDR3 gives the full variable domain: GAGVSQSPRYKVAKRGQDVALRCDPISGHVSLFWYQQALGQGPEFLTYFQNEAQLDKSGLPSDRFFAERPEGSVSTLKIQRTQQEDSAVYLCASSYVGQGGNTIYFGEGSWLTVV.